This T cell receptor beta chain was recorded in a study of T cell responses to AZD1222 COVID-19 vaccine. Study-wide results and caveats: Spike-wide coverage was observed for vaccine-associated CD4 TCRs, with dominant responses at 160-218 and 743-854. Recipients of two AZD1222 doses showed rising Spike-specific TCR breadth and depth. Females made up more of the donors, who were largely white British, and clonal diversity may have come out too low.

As for this clone: Its antigen remains unidentified.

Sequencing was performed with immunoSEQ multiplex PCR; in TCRdb, only in-frame clones are kept and a portion is missing. This sample carries approximately 150,000 clones, 80% to 90% of them seen once, and the ten largest clones take roughly 1.7%. Deletions cut 5 bases from V and 4 bases from J, with 26 bases between. Germline V lookup: CDR1 SEHNR, CDR2 FQNEAQ (reference sequence). This CDR3 spans 18 amino acids. The receptor's source is an adult in good health. The chain carries TRBV7-9 and TRBJ1-2; possibly TRBD1 for D (6 bases). This specimen consisted of peripheral blood, obtained on day 0 of AZD1222 vaccination. CDR3 loop: CASSPLRPGHRKLYGYTF. The CDR3 bases are TGTGCCAGCAGCCCCCTGCGTCCGGGACACAGGAAACTCTATGGCTACACCTTC.